This is a list of T cell receptor beta chains from one sample in a study of long-term antiretroviral therapy in people with HIV. Data came from immunoSEQ multiplex PCR; TCRdb stores just in-frame clones and leaves some out. The profile shows nearly 25,000 clones, more than 65% of them singletons. Material: unsorted PBMCs, obtained 3 years after starting antiretroviral therapy. The receptors were sampled from a man in his forties or fifties with HIV. The CDR3 runs from the conserved cysteine through the conserved F or W. A D gene is named only where the DNA matches it firmly. The listing skips clone size in some rows; elsewhere it reads once, few, many or a size class.

>TRBJ2-3|NA|TRBV4-3|NA
CASSHALTAEDTQYF
TGCGCCAGCAGCCACGCTCTAACGGCTGAAGATACGCAGTATTTT
>TRBJ1-6|NA|TRBV5-1|NA
CASSSDSNSPLHF
TGCGCCAGCAGCTCGGACAGTAATTCACCCCTCCACTTT
>TRBJ1-3|NA|TRBV29-1|NA
CSVEGLAGNTIYF
TGCAGCGTTGAAGGCTTGGCTGGAAACACCATATATTTT
>TRBJ2-7|NA|TRBV4-3|few
CASSQDGPRDEQYF
TGCGCCAGCAGCCAAGATGGGCCGCGTGACGAGCAGTACTTC
>TRBJ2-7|NA|TRBV7-9|NA
CASSLYQGYEQYF
TGTGCCAGCAGCTTATACCAGGGATACGAGCAGTACTTC
>TRBJ2-7|NA|TRBV10-2|few
CASSFSGEYEQYF
TGCGCCAGCAGCTTCTCCGGGGAATACGAGCAGTACTTC
>TRBJ1-5|NA|TRBV7-9|NA
CASSFGNQPQHF
TGTGCCAGCAGCTTTGGCAATCAGCCCCAGCATTTT
>TRBJ1-6|NA|TRBV30|NA
CACVSSGNSPLHF
TGTGCCTGCGTCAGCTCGGGGAATTCACCCCTCCACTTT
>TRBJ1-6|NA|TRBV18|NA
CASSPSDRDSPLHF
TGTGCCAGCTCGCCCTCCGATCGAGATTCACCCCTCCACTTT
>TRBJ1-2|NA|TRBV2|NA
CASKRGYNYGYTF
TGTGCCAGCAAACGGGGCTACAACTATGGCTACACCTTC
>TRBJ1-1|NA|TRBV19|NA
CASRRDDGLAEAFF
TGTGCCAGTAGGAGGGACGACGGGTTGGCTGAAGCTTTCTTT
>TRBJ1-1|NA|TRBV7-6|NA
CASSLSPAGRGYTEAFF
TGTGCCAGCAGCTTATCTCCCGCGGGCAGGGGTTATACTGAAGCTTTCTTT
>TRBJ2-7|NA|TRBV29-1|NA
CSVGVTAYEQYF
TGCAGCGTTGGGGTGACAGCCTACGAGCAGTACTTC
>TRBJ2-7|NA|TRBV7-2|few
CASSPRGEQYF
TGTGCCAGCAGCCCGAGGGGGGAGCAGTACTTC
>TRBJ1-6|NA|TRBV6-6|NA
CASGANSPLHF
TGTGCCAGCGGGGCGAATTCACCCCTCCACTTT
>TRBJ2-7|NA|TRBV7-2|once
CASSFPRGYEQYF
TGTGCCAGCAGCTTCCCTCGGGGCTACGAGCAGTACTTC
>TRBJ2-7|NA|TRBV9|NA
CASSPSWEGEASYEQYF
TGTGCCAGCAGCCCCTCCTGGGAGGGGGAGGCTTCCTACGAGCAGTACTTC
>TRBJ1-1|NA|TRBV11-3|NA
CASSLGAGEGTEAFF
TGTGCCAGCAGCTTGGGGGCAGGGGAGGGCACTGAAGCTTTCTTT
>TRBJ1-3|NA|TRBV2|NA
CARRLRGATGNTIYF
TGTGCCCGAAGGCTCAGAGGGGCTACGGGAAACACCATATATTTT
>TRBJ2-7|TRBD2|TRBV2|NA
CASSGRTGADEQYF
TGTGCCAGCAGCGGGAGGACCGGAGCCGACGAGCAGTACTTC
>TRBJ2-7|TRBD2|TRBV6-6|NA
CASSSGLAGGWEQYF
TGTGCCAGCAGTTCCGGACTAGCGGGAGGATGGGAGCAGTACTTC
>TRBJ2-5|TRBD1|TRBV5-8|NA
CASSPTGQGYAETQYF
TGTGCCAGCAGCCCAACGGGACAGGGTTATGCGGAGACCCAGTACTTC
>TRBJ1-2|TRBD1|TRBV11-2|NA
CASSSWDSLYGYTF
TGTGCCAGCAGCTCCTGGGACAGCCTCTATGGCTACACCTTC
>TRBJ2-7|NA|TRBV6-5|NA
CASSYSGGAGSYEQYF
TGTGCCAGCAGTTATTCAGGGGGGGCTGGGTCCTACGAGCAGTACTTC
>TRBJ2-3|TRBD1|TRBV11-2|NA
CASSLVGTGADTQYF
TGTGCCAGCAGCTTAGTAGGGACAGGGGCAGATACGCAGTATTTT
>TRBJ1-1|NA|TRBV28|NA
CASSLVTKEAFF
TGTGCCAGCAGTCTCGTTACAAAAGAAGCTTTCTTT
>TRBJ1-2|TRBD1|TRBV9|few
CASSVYAGQGYGYTF
TGTGCCAGCAGCGTCTACGCGGGACAGGGATATGGCTACACCTTC
>TRBJ1-1|NA|TRBV11-2|NA
CASSALRDLPSEAFF
TGTGCCAGCAGCGCCCTCCGGGACCTTCCCTCTGAAGCTTTCTTT
>TRBJ1-2|NA|TRBV28|NA
CASSPGAAANYGYTF
TGTGCCAGCAGTCCCGGGGCCGCCGCTAACTATGGCTACACCTTC
>TRBJ2-6|NA|TRBV7-8|NA
CASSTDPGHTFSGANVLTF
TGTGCCAGCAGCACTGACCCGGGACATACATTCTCTGGGGCCAACGTCCTGACTTTC
>TRBJ2-5|NA|TRBV28|NA
CASSLSLYETQYF
TGTGCCAGCAGTCTGAGTTTGTACGAGACCCAGTACTTC
>TRBJ1-5|TRBD1|TRBV28|once
CASSRQGAGQPQHF
TGTGCCAGCAGCCGACAGGGGGCGGGTCAGCCCCAGCATTTT
>TRBJ1-1|NA|TRBV28|once
CASSLLTESAFF
TGTGCCAGCAGTTTATTAACGGAGAGTGCTTTCTTT
>TRBJ2-7|TRBD2|TRBV5-1|NA
CASSLEGTSGLEQYF
TGCGCCAGCAGCTTGGAAGGGACTAGCGGGTTGGAGCAGTACTTC
>TRBJ2-7|TRBD1|TRBV30|NA
CAGDRANYEQYF
TGTGCCGGGGACAGGGCCAACTACGAGCAGTACTTC
>TRBJ2-7|NA|TRBV19|NA
CASKVPGTLEQYF
TGTGCCAGTAAGGTCCCTGGGACTCTAGAGCAGTACTTC
>TRBJ2-5|NA|TRBV5-4|NA
CASSLVGGTETQYF
TGTGCCAGCAGCTTGGTAGGGGGGACAGAGACCCAGTACTTC
>TRBJ2-5|TRBD1|TRBV2|NA
CASTGQGAFETQYF
TGTGCCAGCACAGGACAGGGGGCATTCGAGACCCAGTACTTC
>TRBJ2-1|TRBD2|TRBV5-1|NA
CASSLGTRGLVDEQFF
TGCGCCAGCAGCTTGGGGACTAGAGGACTTGTGGATGAGCAGTTCTTC
>TRBJ2-2|TRBD1|TRBV2|NA
CASSEGAGGSGELFF
TGTGCCAGCAGTGAAGGGGCAGGGGGATCCGGGGAGCTGTTTTTT
>TRBJ2-7|TRBD2|TRBV28|NA
CASSFFRAGGVYEQYF
TGTGCCAGCAGTTTCTTCAGAGCGGGAGGAGTCTACGAGCAGTACTTC
>TRBJ2-7|TRBD1|TRBV27|NA
CASSSLRQGGFYEQYF
TGTGCCAGCAGTTCCCTCCGACAGGGCGGTTTTTACGAGCAGTACTTC
>TRBJ2-2|TRBD2|TRBV10-3|once
CAISAGGGAPGELFF
TGTGCCATCAGTGCCGGCGGGGGGGCCCCCGGGGAGCTGTTTTTT
>TRBJ2-1|TRBD2|TRBV4-3|NA
CASSPGLEPRYNEQFF
TGCGCCAGCAGCCCGGGACTAGAACCGAGATACAATGAGCAGTTCTTC
>TRBJ2-5|TRBD1|TRBV7-2|NA
CASSRSGQGRDQYF
TGTGCCAGCAGCCGGTCCGGACAGGGGCGAGACCAGTACTTC
>TRBJ1-2|TRBD1|TRBV28|NA
CASSYGTGELGYTF
TGTGCCAGCAGTTACGGGACAGGGGAACTTGGCTACACCTTC
>TRBJ1-6|NA|TRBV5-5|NA
CASSSDGWANSPLHF
TGTGCCAGCAGCTCCGATGGGTGGGCTAATTCACCCCTCCACTTT
>TRBJ2-7|TRBD1|TRBV28|NA
CASSLRTGGFKGYEQYF
TGTGCCAGCAGTTTAAGGACAGGGGGTTTTAAAGGGTACGAGCAGTACTTC